This entry lists 29 T cell receptor beta chains sequenced from one sample in a study of control samples from healthy donors and cancer patients. Some clones are missing from TCRdb's copy, which holds only in-frame ones; the method was immunoSEQ multiplex PCR. The repertoire has approximately 89,000 clones, over 65% of them found once; the top ten carry 2.1%. The material sequenced was blood. Receptors were obtained from a woman aged 40 to 50 in good health.

The genes are TRBV5-6 and TRBJ1-5; the D gene is possibly TRBD1 (5 bases). The germline CDR1 and CDR2 sequences are SGHDT and YYEEEE. V lost 7 bases to trimming and J lost 1 base, with 9 bases between them. The CDR3 covers 13 residues. CDR3 DNA sequence: TGTGCCAGCTGTGGGGCGAGCAATCAGCCCCAGCATTTT. This gives the protein CASCGASNQPQHF.

The J gene is TRBJ1-5, the V gene TRBV12-3 or TRBV12-4; 8 bases align to TRBD1. There are 13 residues in the CDR3. The junction had 10 bases not matched to a gene; V was cut back by 6 bases and J by 12 bases. The CDR3 nucleotides are TGTGCCAGCAGCACAGGGGGAGGGAGTAACCAGCATTTT. Translation gives CASSTGGGSNQHF.

The chain links TRBV18 to TRBJ2-7, with D uncertain. The CDR3 is made up of 13 amino acids. Trimming removed 2 bases at V and 2 bases at J, with 7 bases between. CDR1 is KGHSH, CDR2 LQKENI, per germline. CDR3 sequence (DNA): TGTGCCAGCTCACCAAGGAGTACCTACGAGCAGTACTTC. Encoded protein: CASSPRSTYEQYF.

The chain joins TRBV4-3 to TRBJ2-6; weak D call: TRBD1 (6 bases). Germline CDR1 reads LGHNA; CDR2 reads YSLEER. V lost 0 bases and J 4 bases, leaving 16 bases between the germline ends. This CDR3 has 18 amino acids. Here the CDR3 DNA reads TGCGCCAGCAGCCAAGAGCAGGGGATCTTTCCCGGGGCCAACGTCCTGACTTTC. It codes for CASSQEQGIFPGANVLTF.

V is TRBV5-4 and J is TRBJ1-1, with TRBD1 matching over 9 bases. The CDR3 sequence is 14 residues long. Per germline, CDR1 SGHNT and CDR2 YYREEE (reference sequence). J lost 6 bases, V lost 4 bases, and 7 bases had no gene match. CDR3 bases: TGTGCCAGCAGCGACCGGGACAGGGTTGCTGAAGCTTTCTTT. This encodes CASSDRDRVAEAFF.

The chain has TRBV19 and TRBJ1-2, with D possibly matching TRBD1 (5 bases). The CDR3 covers 14 residues. V lost 6 bases to trimming and J lost 1 base, with 12 bases between them. Looked up from germline, CDR1 is LNHDA and CDR2 is SQIVND (reference sequence). CDR3 sequence reads: CASRSDRGNYGYTF. Here the CDR3 DNA reads TGTGCCAGTAGATCCGATAGGGGTAACTATGGCTACACCTTC.

The V and J genes are TRBV12-3 or TRBV12-4 and TRBJ1-4; D not certain. The V end lost 3 bases, the J end lost 7 bases, and 6 bases lay between the germline ends. This CDR3 has 12 amino acids. The DNA for the CDR3 is TGTGCCAGCAGTTTCGGAGGTGAAAAACTGTTTTTT. As protein: CASSFGGEKLFF.

The DNA for the CDR3 is TGTGCCAGCAGTCCCTCTTACAGGGCGGGTCAGCCCCAGCATTTT. This translates into CASSPSYRAGQPQHF. The chain has TRBV6-5 and TRBJ1-5, with D possibly TRBD1 on 6 matching bases. V lost 5 bases and J lost 6, with 17 bases in between. Germline CDR1 and CDR2: MNHEY and SVGAGI. The CDR3 contains 15 residues.

The CDR3 loop is CASSISRWRTYRGDYTF. In nucleotides, the CDR3 is TGTGCCAGTAGTATATCAAGGTGGCGGACCTATCGGGGAGACTACACCTTC. V gene TRBV19 combines with J gene TRBJ1-2; D remains unclear. The ends were cut back, 2 bases at V and 10 bases at J, with 26 bases in the middle. This CDR3 is built from 17 residues. Germline V gives CDR1 LNHDA, CDR2 SQIVND (reference sequence).

The chain carries TRBV7-3 and TRBJ1-1, with TRBD1 matching 7 bases. J was trimmed by 1 base and V by 5 bases; bases with no gene match: 1. This CDR3 has 13 residues. Germline V gene data show CDR1 as SGHTA and CDR2 as FQGTGA. The chain's CDR3 is CASSGQANTEAFF. The CDR3 coding sequence is TGTGCCAGCAGCGGACAGGCGAACACTGAAGCTTTCTTT.

The chain uses TRBV6-1 and TRBJ2-3; D is unclear. The CDR3 spans 15 residues. Germline CDR1 MNHNS, CDR2 SASEGT. Trimming removed 3 bases from V and 6 bases from J, with 16 bases in between. In DNA, the CDR3 is TGTGCCAGCAGTGACCCTTTACGTGCGGAGGATACGCAGTATTTT. Translating it yields CASSDPLRAEDTQYF.

The chain employs TRBV5-8 and TRBJ2-4; TRBD1 matches at 7 bases. This CDR3 is built from 18 residues. With 4 bases clipped from V and 1 base from J, the junction kept 14 bases outside the gene matches. Germline loops: CDR1 SGHTS, CDR2 YDEGEE. The CDR3 loop reads CASSPTGQIMTAKNIQYF. The CDR3, as DNA: TGTGCCAGCAGCCCCACGGGACAGATTATGACTGCCAAAAACATTCAGTACTTC.

This clone has a handful of counts. The V call is TRBV2, the J call TRBJ1-2; TRBD1 is a possible D gene (5 bases). Trimming took 7 bases from V and 0 from J, leaving 12 bases between them. This CDR3 has 14 amino acids. Germline lookup yields CDR1 SNHLY and CDR2 FYNNEI. CDR3 bases: TGTGCCAGCATTAGGGACGGTCCTAACTATGGCTACACCTTC. This encodes CASIRDGPNYGYTF.

The chain links TRBV6-5 to TRBJ2-5; 8 bases match TRBD1. Germline V gene sequence: CDR1 MNHEY, CDR2 SVGAGI. The V and J ends lost 5 bases and 3 bases, in that order; junction bases with no gene match: 8. The CDR3 contains 15 residues. Here the CDR3 DNA reads TGTGCCAGCAGTCCGACAGGGGTTGGAGAAGAGACCCAGTACTTC. This sequence encodes CASSPTGVGEETQYF.

The chain is built from TRBV6-4 and TRBJ2-7; 11 positions match TRBD1. V shed 3 bases and J 3 bases; nucleotides not matched to a gene: 1. Germline loops: CDR1 MRHNA, CDR2 SNTAGT. This CDR3 comprises 14 residues. DNA of the CDR3: TGTGCCAGCAGTGAGGGGACAGGGGGCTACGAGCAGTACTTC. Translation: CASSEGTGGYEQYF.

This rearrangement joins TRBV5-6 to TRBJ2-7; no firm D call. V was shortened by 4 bases and J by 0 bases, with 14 bases between the two germline ends. This CDR3 comprises 15 residues. Germline loops: CDR1 SGHDT, CDR2 YYEEEE. The CDR3 here is CASSHLLLSSYEQYF. DNA for the CDR3: TGTGCCAGCAGCCATTTACTTCTCAGCTCCTACGAGCAGTACTTC.

The chain is built from TRBV29-1 and TRBJ2-7; a possible D gene is TRBD1 (6 bases). Trimming removed 6 bases from V and 0 bases from J, with 15 bases in between. The CDR3 runs to 14 residues. Germline V CDR1 and CDR2: SQVTM, ANQGSEA. The CDR3 sequence: CSVSGDRSSYEQYF. CDR3 coding DNA: TGCAGCGTCTCCGGCGACAGGAGCTCCTACGAGCAGTACTTC.

The V call is TRBV4-1, the J call TRBJ2-2; D is uncertain. Germline values: CDR1 MGHRA, CDR2 YSYEKL. Between the trimmed V and J ends, which lost 4 bases and 0 bases, there was a span of 12 bases. There are 16 residues in the CDR3. The CDR3 nucleotides are TGCGCCAGCAGCCCTTCTGCAGCTGCGAACACCGGGGAGCTGTTTTTT. Translating gives CASSPSAAANTGELFF.

The chain uses TRBV5-1 and TRBJ1-2; D remains ambiguous. Trimming took 4 bases from V and 4 from J, leaving 5 bases between them. There are 11 residues in the CDR3. Germline loops: CDR1 SGHRS, CDR2 YFSETQ. The CDR3 region is CASSILYGYTF. DNA of the CDR3: TGCGCCAGCAGCATACTCTATGGCTACACCTTC. The whole variable domain, filled in from reference TRBV5-1 and TRBJ1-2, reads KAGVTQTPRYLIKTRGQQVTLSCSPISGHRSVSWYQQTPGQGLQFLFEYFSETQRNKGNFPGRFSGRQFSNSRSEMNVSTLELGDSALYLCASSILYGYTFGSGTRLTVV.

DNA for the CDR3: TGCGCCAGCAGCCAAGATGGGGCTCGGGATCAGCCCCAGCATTTT. It is translated as CASSQDGARDQPQHF. The chain joins TRBV4-3 to TRBJ1-5; possible D gene TRBD1, 5 bases. Trimming took 0 bases from V and 5 from J, leaving 11 bases between them. CDR3 size: 15 residues. Looked up from germline, CDR1 is LGHNA and CDR2 is YSLEER.

This chain uses TRBV9 with TRBJ2-2, with 7 positions matching TRBD1. This CDR3 comprises 16 residues. Germline V gene data show CDR1 as SGDLS and CDR2 as YYNGEE. The V segment lost 4 bases and the J segment 5 bases; nucleotides outside the gene matches: 11. The CDR3 sequence: CASSSPTGVGTGELFF. The CDR3 DNA sequence: TGTGCCAGCAGCAGCCCTACAGGGGTCGGGACCGGGGAGCTGTTTTTT.

This chain joins TRBV30 and TRBJ2-7, with TRBD2 matching over 8 bases. Germline V gene lookup returns CDR1 GTSNPN and CDR2 SVGIG (reference sequence). This CDR3 region has 13 residues. The J segment lost 5 bases and the V segment lost 1 base, leaving 4 bases of the junction unmatched. CDR3 nucleotides: TGTGCCTGGAGTGCCTTGCGGGGGGACGAGCAGTACTTC. Amino acids: CAWSALRGDEQYF. Filled out from reference TRBV30 and TRBJ2-7, the complete variable domain reads SQTIHQWPATLVQPVGSPLSLECTVEGTSNPNLYWYRQAAGRGLQLLFYSVGIGQISSEVPQNLSASRPQDRQFILSSKKLLLSDSGFYLCAWSALRGDEQYFGPGTRLTVT.

The CDR3 sequence: CASSRPGQAGGYTF. CDR3 coding DNA: TGTGCCAGTAGTAGACCTGGACAGGCGGGTGGCTACACCTTC. This chain uses TRBV19 with TRBJ1-2; 7 bases map to TRBD1. The V segment lost 4 bases and the J segment 7 bases; nucleotides outside the gene matches: 9. The CDR3 is 14 residues long. Germline V gene sequence: CDR1 LNHDA, CDR2 SQIVND (reference sequence).

The chain couples TRBV30 to TRBJ2-7, with 9 bases that match TRBD2. The V gene end was trimmed by 3 bases and the J gene end by 3 bases; junction bases not matched to a gene: 3. The CDR3 is 13 amino acids. CDR1 is GTSNPN, CDR2 SVGIG, per germline (reference sequence). DNA for the CDR3: TGTGCCTGGAGGGCGGGGGGGGACTACGAGCAGTACTTC. This encodes CAWRAGGDYEQYF.

The chain is built from TRBV9 and TRBJ2-7, with D possibly TRBD2 on 5 matching bases. V was trimmed by 0 bases and J by 3 bases, leaving 16 bases between them. Per germline, CDR1 SGDLS and CDR2 YYNGEE. The CDR3 covers 16 residues. The CDR3 DNA is TGTGCCAGCAGCGTAGGGGATTCCCGGGGAGACTACGAGCAGTACTTC. Translation gives CASSVGDSRGDYEQYF.

The chain joins TRBV7-9 to TRBJ2-7; the D gene is possibly TRBD2 (6 bases). Between the trimmed V and J ends, which lost 3 bases and 7 bases, there was a span of 19 bases. CDR1 SEHNR and CDR2 FQNEAQ come from the germline V gene (reference sequence). CDR3 length equals 15 residues. CDR3 region: CASSLQETSSYEQYF. The DNA of the CDR3 is TGTGCCAGCAGCTTGCAAGAGACTAGTTCGTATGAGCAGTACTTC.

The chain carries TRBV3-1 (or the pseudogene TRBV3-2) and TRBJ2-1; 9 nucleotides agree with TRBD1. There are 15 residues in the CDR3. Germline V gives CDR1 LGHDT, CDR2 YNNKEL (reference sequence). V lost 2 bases to trimming and J lost 8 bases; unmatched junction nucleotides: 7. CDR3 coding DNA: TGTGCCAGCAGCCAACTGGGGACAGGGAAGCATGAGCAGTTCTTC. It yields the protein CASSQLGTGKHEQFF.

The genes are TRBV18 and TRBJ2-3, with a possible D match to TRBD2 (6 bases). Per the germline V gene, CDR1 is KGHSH and CDR2 is LQKENI. The CDR3 spans 17 residues. With 3 bases removed from V and 3 bases from J, the gap between germline ends came to 19 bases. CDR3 bases: TGTGCCAGCTCACCGCAGCAGACTAGGGGCCGAACAGATACGCAGTATTTT. Translating gives CASSPQQTRGRTDTQYF.

CDR3 protein: CASSQERGNMNTEAFF. Written as DNA, the CDR3 is TGCGCCAGCAGCCAAGAGCGGGGGAACATGAACACTGAAGCTTTCTTT. The rearrangement links TRBV4-3 to TRBJ1-1; D possibly corresponds to TRBD1 (5 bases). From germline, CDR1 is LGHNA and CDR2 YSLEER. The CDR3 spans 16 residues. Deletions cut 0 bases from V and 0 bases from J, with 11 bases between.